One sample yielded the 17 T cell receptor beta chains listed below, sequenced in a study of blood T cells in healthy people across ages. A second PCR of 7 to 11 cycles used a sample-barcoded 5' primer and a J-beta primer mix. One entry per CDR3 protein, called by TCRdb with MiXCR from the 5' RACE reads. The profile shows approximately 1.5 million distinct CDR3 sequences, around 40% of them singletons. Sequenced material: blood. These TCRs come from a woman aged 18-29 years in good health.

This sequence joins TRBV7-2 and TRBJ2-7; 12 nucleotides agree with TRBD2. The CDR3 is 17 amino acids. V shed 3 bases and J 5 bases; nucleotides not matched to a gene: 11. Germline CDR1 and CDR2: SGHTA and FQGNSA. CDR3 DNA: TGTGCCAGCAGCTTTCCCATCAAACTAGCGGGAGGCCACGAGCAGTACTTC. Translated, it gives CASSFPIKLAGGHEQYF. The variable domain in full, with the rest retrieved from reference TRBV7-2 and TRBJ2-7, is GAGVSQSPSNKVTEKGKDVELRCDPISGHTALYWYRQSLGQGLEFLIYFQGNSAPDKSGLPSDRFSAERTGGSVSTLTIQRTQQEDSAVYLCASSFPIKLAGGHEQYFGPGTRLTVT.

The V call is TRBV20-1, the J call TRBJ1-2, with 8 bases matching TRBD1. The CDR3 contains 16 residues. Germline V lookup: CDR1 DFQATT, CDR2 SNEGSKA (reference sequence). The junction had 12 bases not matched to a gene; V was cut back by 2 bases and J by 4 bases. The CDR3 bases are TGCAGTGCTAGATCATCGGGTGGGGGACAGGTCTATGGCTACACCTTC. This gives the protein CSARSSGGGQVYGYTF.

This clonotype turned up a few times. The J gene is TRBJ1-4, the V gene TRBV20-1, with D possibly TRBD1 on 5 matching bases. This CDR3 spans 15 amino acids. Trimming cost V 4 bases and J 0 bases, with 12 bases left between them. Germline CDR1 and CDR2: DFQATT and SNEGSKA (reference sequence). CDR3 DNA sequence: TGCAGTGCTACTCAGGGACTTGCAACTAATGAAAAACTGTTTTTT. Translation: CSATQGLATNEKLFF.

The rearrangement uses TRBV20-1 and TRBJ2-1, with TRBD1 matching over 10 bases. This CDR3 spans 16 amino acids. Germline CDR1 is DFQATT and CDR2 is SNEGSKA (reference sequence). The trim removed 1 base at V and 6 bases at J, leaving 9 bases unmatched. CDR3 nucleotides: TGCAGTGCTAGAGGGGGCGGACAGGGGGTCGGCAATGAGCAGTTCTTC. Translating gives CSARGGGQGVGNEQFF.

The chain couples TRBV6-1 to TRBJ1-1; TRBD1 is a possible D gene (5 bases). This CDR3 comprises 11 residues. In germline, CDR1 is MNHNS, CDR2 SASEGT. Trimming pared 2 bases from V and 8 bases from J, leaving 6 bases between. CDR3 in DNA: TGTGCCAGCAGTGAATGGGACGAAGCTTTCTTT. It codes for CASSEWDEAFF.

This clonotype was detected only a few times. The V and J genes are TRBV5-1 and TRBJ2-7; D gene ambiguous. Germline loops: CDR1 SGHRS, CDR2 YFSETQ. This CDR3 is built from 15 residues. Between the trimmed V and J ends, which lost 4 bases and 6 bases, there was a span of 20 bases. The CDR3: CASSGFDRLTLEQYF. CDR3 DNA sequence: TGCGCCAGCAGCGGTTTTGACCGTCTTACCCTCGAGCAGTACTTC.

V is TRBV27 and J is TRBJ1-1; 7 nucleotides line up with TRBD1. This CDR3 is 15 amino acids long. In germline, CDR1 is MNHEY, CDR2 SMNVEV (reference sequence). J lost 0 bases, V lost 3 bases, and 4 bases had no gene match. CDR3 region: CASSFDRAMNTEAFF. CDR3 nucleotides: TGTGCCAGCAGTTTCGACAGGGCGATGAACACTGAAGCTTTCTTT.

This clonotype showed up just a few times. The gene calls are TRBV7-9 and TRBJ1-1; D call uncertain. CDR1 is SEHNR and CDR2 is FQNEAQ in the germline V gene (reference sequence). CDR3 length equals 15 residues. Between the trimmed V and J ends, which lost 0 bases and 0 bases, there was a span of 8 bases. The CDR3 reads CASSLAQTMNTEAFF. In DNA, the CDR3 is TGTGCCAGCAGCTTAGCCCAGACAATGAACACTGAAGCTTTCTTT.

The sample holds many counts of this clonotype. The V and J genes are TRBV29-1 and TRBJ2-3; the D is unclear. The CDR3 length is 13 residues. V was trimmed by 2 bases and J by 5 bases, leaving 11 bases between them. Per germline, CDR1 SQVTM and CDR2 ANQGSEA. CDR3 sequence (DNA): TGCAGCGTTGAACCGATGGAAGGAGATACGCAGTATTTT. Residues: CSVEPMEGDTQYF.

The chain couples TRBV6-5 to TRBJ2-7; D possibly corresponds to TRBD2 (5 bases). The CDR3 spans 15 residues. Germline CDR1 and CDR2: MNHEY and SVGAGI. With 6 bases removed from V and 0 bases from J, the gap between germline ends came to 15 bases. The chain's CDR3 is CASSPSFGSSYEQYF. CDR3 bases: TGTGCCAGCAGCCCTTCTTTTGGGAGCTCCTACGAGCAGTACTTC.

This chain joins TRBV20-1 and TRBJ2-7; D unresolved. Trimming removed 2 bases from V and 3 bases from J, with 8 bases in between. CDR3 length: 12 amino acids. CDR1 and CDR2 (germline): DFQATT, SNEGSKA (reference sequence). The CDR3 nucleotides read TGCAGTGCTAGAATGGGATTCTACGAGCAGTACTTC. Its protein product is CSARMGFYEQYF.

The sample holds a few counts of this clonotype. This sequence joins TRBV5-1 and TRBJ2-3; TRBD1 matches 7 bases. V shed 4 bases, J shed 0 bases, and the junction held 5 bases outside the gene matches. The length of the CDR3 is 15 residues. Germline CDR1 is SGHRS and CDR2 is YFSETQ. The CDR3 DNA is TGCGCCAGCAGCAAACCGGGACAGAGCACAGATACGCAGTATTTT. Its translation: CASSKPGQSTDTQYF.

V gene TRBV5-1 combines with J gene TRBJ1-2; no reliable D call. Germline CDR1 reads SGHRS; CDR2 reads YFSETQ. V was clipped by 2 bases and J by 2 bases, with 7 bases between them. The length of the CDR3 is 13 residues. CDR3 in amino acids: CASSFLFNYGYTF. CDR3 nucleotide sequence: TGCGCCAGCAGCTTTCTTTTCAACTATGGCTACACCTTC.

V is TRBV11-2 and J is TRBJ2-1; D possibly corresponds to TRBD2 (6 bases). V lost 6 bases and J 1 base, leaving 19 bases between the germline ends. Germline V gene sequence: CDR1 SGHAT, CDR2 FQNNGV. This CDR3 is 17 amino acids long. DNA of the CDR3: TGTGCCAGCAGGGGACTCAGGGCCAGGGCATCCTACAATGAGCAGTTCTTC. It encodes CASRGLRARASYNEQFF.

The chain links TRBV19 to TRBJ1-1, with D perhaps matching TRBD1 (6 bases). V dropped 5 bases and J dropped 5 bases, with 18 bases sitting between them. The germline gives CDR1 LNHDA, CDR2 SQIVND (reference sequence). The CDR3 consists of 15 residues. Here the CDR3 DNA reads TGTGCCAGTAGTCCAGGGGCCTTTGGGGTAACTGAAGCTTTCTTT. Encoded protein: CASSPGAFGVTEAFF.

The chain joins TRBV9 to TRBJ2-5, with unresolved D. The closer fit of TRBJ2-7 to the DNA end suggests the J call may be wrong. CDR1 is SGDLS and CDR2 is YYNGEE in the germline V gene. The CDR3 has 12 amino acids. CDR3 coding DNA: TGTGCCAGCAGCGACCTCATGAGCGAGCAGTACTTC. Amino acid sequence: CASSDLMSEQYF.

The chain links TRBV6-4 to TRBJ1-1; no clear D. This CDR3 has 15 residues. V was pared by 0 bases and J by 0 bases, with 8 bases between. From germline, CDR1 is MRHNA and CDR2 SNTAGT. Here the CDR3 reads CASSDSGRMNTEAFF. Here the CDR3 DNA reads TGTGCCAGCAGTGACTCTGGCAGGATGAACACTGAAGCTTTCTTT.